These T cell receptor beta chains were read from a single sample in a study of Graves' ophthalmopathy and Graves' hyperthyroidism. TCRdb itself ran the multiplex PCR reads through MiXCR, one entry per CDR3 protein. The sample contains 450,000 or so distinct CDR3 sequences, roughly 14% of which appear only once. The sample taken for sequencing was blood. The receptors stem from a woman aged 30 to 39 with Graves' ophthalmopathy. Each CDR3 is given with its conserved first and last residue. The D gene is left open where the match is weak. The size entry is marked missing in some rows and otherwise reads once, few, many or a size class.

J	length	V	size	D	DNA	CDR3
TRBJ2-7	13	TRBV7-2	many	TRBD2	TGTGCCAGCAGCCTGGCGGGGGGCTACGAGCAGTACTTC	CASSLAGGYEQYF
TRBJ1-1	12	TRBV30	many	.	TGTGCCTGGGAACCATGGGACACTGAAGCTTTCTTT	CAWEPWDTEAFF
TRBJ2-7	14	TRBV5-1	.	.	TGCGCCAGCAGCCCCGGCAGGGTAATCTACGAGCAGTACTTC	CASSPGRVIYEQYF
TRBJ1-2	15	TRBV30	few	.	TGTGCCTGGATCGGCACGGGCATTACTAGCTATGGCTACACCTTC	CAWIGTGITSYGYTF
TRBJ1-2	15	TRBV6-5	.	TRBD1	TGTGCCAGCAGTTACCCCGGGACAGGGGCCTCTGGCTACACCTTC	CASSYPGTGASGYTF
TRBJ1-1	11	TRBV12-3/TRBV12-4	many	.	TGTGCCAGCAGTAAGAGCCCAGGGGCTTTCTTT	CASSKSPGAFF
TRBJ2-7	14	TRBV10-3	.	.	TGTGCCATCAGTGGAAAGGGATTGAGCTACGAGCAGTACTTC	CAISGKGLSYEQYF
TRBJ1-1	13	TRBV7-2	many	.	TGTGCCAGCAACGGACAGCTTAACACTGAAGCTTTCTTT	CASNGQLNTEAFF
TRBJ1-1	17	TRBV28	many	TRBD1	TGTGCCAGCAGCCGGGCGACAGGGTTGAGGAGGAACACTGAAGCTTTCTTT	CASSRATGLRRNTEAFF
TRBJ1-1	15	TRBV18	.	.	TGTGCCAGCTCACCAAGGGGGGCTGGGAGCACTGAAGCTTTCTTT	CASSPRGAGSTEAFF
TRBJ1-6	14	TRBV28	many	.	TGTGCCAGCAGTCCCAGGGAGAGTAATTCACCCCTCCACTTT	CASSPRESNSPLHF
TRBJ2-4	14	TRBV20-1	many	TRBD2	TGCAGTGCTCTCCGGACTAGCGGCCCAAACATTCAGTACTTC	CSALRTSGPNIQYF
TRBJ2-5	15	TRBV28	many	.	TGTGCCAGCAGACCGACAGCCCCATGGGGGGAGACCCAGTACTTC	CASRPTAPWGETQYF
TRBJ2-7	14	TRBV28	many	TRBD1	TGTGCCAGCAGTTTTAGTCCGACAGGGCGGGAGCAGTACTTC	CASSFSPTGREQYF
TRBJ1-2	13	TRBV29-1	many	.	TGCAGCGTTGAAGAATCCAGGAACTATGGCTACACCTTC	CSVEESRNYGYTF
TRBJ2-2	14	TRBV18	.	.	TGTGCCAGCTCACGGCTGACTAACACCGGGGAGCTGTTTTTT	CASSRLTNTGELFF
TRBJ2-2	15	TRBV3-1	.	.	TGTGCCAGCAGCCTTATCCCGGGGGACACCGGGGAGCTGTTTTTT	CASSLIPGDTGELFF
TRBJ2-7	13	TRBV12-3/TRBV12-4	many	.	TGTGCCAGCAGTACACAGCCCTCCTACGAGCAGTACTTC	CASSTQPSYEQYF
TRBJ2-7	14	TRBV10-3	.	.	TGTGCCATCAGTGAGTCGCAGGGATTATACGAGCAGTACTTC	CAISESQGLYEQYF
TRBJ2-7	15	TRBV19	.	TRBD1	TGTGCCAGCAGCACCGACAGGGGTAGCTCCTACGAGCAGTACTTC	CASSTDRGSSYEQYF
TRBJ2-7	14	TRBV6-2/TRBV6-3	many	TRBD1	TGTGCCAGCAGGGGGACAGAGAACCCATACGAGCAGTACTTC	CASRGTENPYEQYF
TRBJ1-2	14	TRBV19	many	TRBD1	TGTGCCAGTAGCGGGACAGGGTCTAACTATGGCTACACCTTC	CASSGTGSNYGYTF
TRBJ2-2	11	TRBV29-1	many	.	TGCAGCGGGTTTCGAACCGGGGAGCTGTTTTTT	CSGFRTGELFF
TRBJ2-7	14	TRBV4-1	.	.	TGCGCCAGCAGCCTGGGACTCTCTCGGGACGAGCAGTACTTC	CASSLGLSRDEQYF
TRBJ2-7	15	TRBV5-1	few	.	TGCGCCAGCAGCTGGGCCCGGGCACCTCGTCGCGAGCAGTACTTC	CASSWARAPRREQYF
TRBJ1-1	14	TRBV27	many	.	TGTGCCAGCAGTTTATCTTCCCTGAACACTGAAGCTTTCTTT	CASSLSSLNTEAFF
TRBJ1-1	14	TRBV12-3/TRBV12-4	many	.	TGTGCCAGCAGTTCCCGGACCCGCCATGCTGAAGCTTTCTTT	CASSSRTRHAEAFF
TRBJ2-7	11	TRBV24-1	many	.	TGTGCCACCAGCCTAGTCTACGAGCAGTACTTC	CATSLVYEQYF
TRBJ1-5	13	TRBV6-2/TRBV6-3	many	.	TGTGCCAGCAGTGACGGATTACATCAGCCCCAGCATTTT	CASSDGLHQPQHF
TRBJ2-2	16	TRBV9	many	.	TGTGCCAGCAGCCCAATGGGGGGGGCTGGTACCGGGGAGCTGTTTTTT	CASSPMGGAGTGELFF
TRBJ1-2	21	TRBV24-1	many	.	TGTGCCACCAGTGATCCGCCGACGGGACGCTACGGACGGAGGGGAGACTATGGCTACACCTTC	CATSDPPTGRYGRRGDYGYTF
TRBJ1-2	14	TRBV3-1	few	.	TGTGCCAGCAGCCAAGATAATGAGGGGACCGGCTACACCTTC	CASSQDNEGTGYTF
TRBJ1-2	13	TRBV14	many	.	TGTGCCAGCAGCCCAACCCTTACAGGGAGCTACACCTTC	CASSPTLTGSYTF
TRBJ1-1	14	TRBV19	many	TRBD1	TGTGCCAGTAGTAGCCGGGACAGGGTGACTGAAGCTTTCTTT	CASSSRDRVTEAFF
TRBJ1-5	17	TRBV9	.	TRBD1	TGTGCCAGCAGCGCCACCGGGACAGGGGGTTCATTACAGCCCCAGCATTTT	CASSATGTGGSLQPQHF
TRBJ1-6	14	TRBV5-1	many	.	TGCGCCAGCAGCATAGATCCCTCGAATTCACCCCTCCACTTT	CASSIDPSNSPLHF
TRBJ2-5	13	TRBV13	many	.	TGTGCCAGCAGCACTAGGGCGGGGGAGACCCAGTACTTC	CASSTRAGETQYF
TRBJ1-5	14	TRBV6-5	many	TRBD1	TGTGCCAGCAGTTGGGGACAGGGGAATTCGGTCCAGCATTTT	CASSWGQGNSVQHF
TRBJ1-2	13	TRBV2	many	TRBD1	TGTGCCAGCAGGGGACAGGGGTCCTATGGCTACACCTTC	CASRGQGSYGYTF